The entry below describes one T cell receptor (beta chain). Its antigen is not identified. The same CDR3 is also encoded by other DNA sequences in this sample. Untouched CD4+ T cells were bead-isolated from PBMC at 95% to 98% purity. This sample was taken from a study of T cell repertoires and HLA-DP antigens. Study context: Average DNA input: about 230 ng for CD137+CD4+ sorts, roughly 1.2 ug pre-culture. Findings and limits, study-wide: Clones undetected before culture averaged approximately 35% against one allele and about 50% against the other.

For pre-culture CD4+ samples, the target was 150,000 to 200,000 T cell genomes. Method: immunoSEQ multiplex PCR; TCRdb's copy keeps in-frame clones and lacks some. The data contain more than 90,000 clones, 90% to 95% of them singletons. CDR3 length: 14 amino acids. With V trimmed by 2 bases and J by 3 bases, 1 base remained unmatched. CDR1 ENHRY and CDR2 SYGVKD come from the germline V gene. The chain joins TRBV10-3 to TRBJ2-1; 7 bases are a match to TRBD1. What was sequenced was CD4+ T cells from PBMCs. This sequence was found in a woman aged 18-35 years in good health and CMV-seronegative. Written as DNA, the CDR3 is TGTGCCATCAGTGAGGGGGACAGCTACAATGAGCAGTTCTTC. Protein: CAISEGDSYNEQFF.